This entry lists 22 T cell receptor beta chains sequenced from one sample in a study of beta chain features in type 1 diabetes (dated by TCRdb to 2016 to 2019). Receptor libraries were prepared by the immunoSEQ multiplex PCR assay. All of the isolated RNA was reverse transcribed with the High Capacity cDNA Reverse Transcription Kit, so expressed TCRB transcripts were sequenced. What TCRdb holds here is the immuneACCESS table cut down to in-frame rearrangements. Part of the clones is not present; checked against another copy, under half of the missing clones reflect an unresolved V gene, and the others are unexplained. The sample has 680,000 or so clones on record, 15% to 18% of them singletons. The ten largest clones represent about 0.097% of the sample. The sample was naive CD4+ T cells from blood. This specimen's cell subset or site label, interpreted: true naive CD4+ T cells. The receptors come from a man in his late teens or twenties in good health.

This clone was seen once. This rearrangement joins TRBV5-1 to TRBJ1-2; 8 bases line up with TRBD1. Germline trimming cut 4 bases from V and 2 bases from J; bases unmatched to any gene: 4. There are 14 residues in the CDR3. Germline V lookup: CDR1 SGHRS, CDR2 YFSETQ. CDR3 residues: CASSGGQGNYGYTF. As DNA, the CDR3 is TGCGCCAGCAGCGGAGGACAGGGCAACTATGGCTACACCTTC.

This clone was observed a handful of times. The rearrangement links TRBV30 to TRBJ1-4, with D perhaps TRBD1 (5 bases). The ends were cut back, 0 bases at V and 4 bases at J, with 6 bases in the middle. The CDR3 runs 13 residues. Germline-derived CDR1 and CDR2 are GTSNPN and SVGIG (reference sequence). The CDR3 nucleotides are TGTGCCTGGAGTGTGGGGGTTAATGAAAAACTGTTTTTT. Encoded protein: CAWSVGVNEKLFF.

As DNA, the CDR3 is TGCGCCAGCAGCCAAAACGGGGGATACAACAGGGGAGGGGGCAATCAGCCCCAGCATTTT. Protein product: CASSQNGGYNRGGGNQPQHF. The V call is TRBV4-3, the J call TRBJ1-5; 7 nucleotides line up with TRBD1. Germline V lookup: CDR1 LGHNA, CDR2 YSLEER. Germline trimming cut 2 bases from V and 2 bases from J; bases unmatched to any gene: 18. The CDR3 length is 20 residues.

This clone turned up a few times. This sequence joins TRBV30 and TRBJ2-1, with TRBD2 as a possible D gene (5 bases). The germline V and J ends were trimmed by 0 bases and 10 bases, with 13 bases remaining between them. In germline, CDR1 is GTSNPN, CDR2 SVGIG (reference sequence). The CDR3 length is 13 residues. The CDR3 spells CAWSVRRTGEQFF. In DNA form, the CDR3 reads TGTGCCTGGAGTGTAAGGAGGACGGGGGAGCAGTTCTTC. The full variable domain, in which reference TRBV30 and TRBJ2-1 provide the parts outside the CDR3, is SQTIHQWPATLVQPVGSPLSLECTVEGTSNPNLYWYRQAAGRGLQLLFYSVGIGQISSEVPQNLSASRPQDRQFILSSKKLLLSDSGFYLCAWSVRRTGEQFFGPGTRLTVL.

This clone occurred a few times. V gene TRBV6-1 combines with J gene TRBJ2-4; D unresolved. Germline V gives CDR1 MNHNS, CDR2 SASEGT. V lost 6 bases and J lost 0, with 12 bases in between. The CDR3 sequence is 15 residues long. CDR3 in DNA: TGTGCCAGCAGAACAGAGATTTTAGCCAAAAACATTCAGTACTTC. This codes for CASRTEILAKNIQYF.

The chain uses TRBV6-1 and TRBJ2-1, with 7 bases identical to TRBD1. CDR1 is MNHNS and CDR2 is SASEGT in the germline V gene. CDR3 length: 13 amino acids. With V trimmed by 4 bases and J by 7 bases, 4 bases remained unmatched. The CDR3 DNA follows: TGTGCCAGCAGTGGACAGGGTTGGAATGAGCAGTTCTTC. This sequence encodes CASSGQGWNEQFF.

The chain links TRBV29-1 to TRBJ2-6; a weak D match, TRBD2 (7 bases). The CDR3 covers 16 residues. Germline CDR1 reads SQVTM; CDR2 reads ANQGSEA. V lost 3 bases and J lost 2, with 14 bases in between. CDR3 sequence reads: CSVDFWGGAGANVLTF. In DNA, the CDR3 is TGCAGCGTTGATTTTTGGGGGGGCGCTGGGGCCAACGTCCTGACTTTC. The complete variable domain, with remaining parts taken from reference TRBV29-1 and TRBJ2-6, reads SAVISQKPSRDICQRGTSLTIQCQVDSQVTMMFWYRQQPGQSLTLIATANQGSEATYESGFVIDKFPISRPNLTFSTLTVSNMSPEDSSIYLCSVDFWGGAGANVLTFGAGSRLTVL.

This clone was counted only a few times. The V gene is TRBV2, the J gene TRBJ1-4, with TRBD1 as a possible D gene (5 bases). CDR1 and CDR2 (germline): SNHLY, FYNNEI. The V gene lost 10 bases and the J gene lost 1 base, with 19 bases spanning the gap. The CDR3 runs 16 residues. The CDR3 sequence: CATFVGGFVTNEKLFF. CDR3 DNA: TGTGCCACCTTCGTGGGGGGATTCGTAACTAATGAAAAACTGTTTTTT.

The genes are TRBV19 and TRBJ2-1, with D possibly being TRBD1 (5 bases). The V and J ends lost 4 bases and 4 bases respectively, with 14 bases between them. Germline V gene sequence: CDR1 LNHDA, CDR2 SQIVND (reference sequence). The CDR3 is made up of 15 amino acids. The CDR3 loop is CASSNRGTGYNEQFF. CDR3 DNA sequence: TGTGCCAGTAGTAACAGAGGCACAGGTTACAATGAGCAGTTCTTC.

This rearrangement joins TRBV7-6 to TRBJ2-1; D perhaps matches TRBD2 (6 bases). Germline assignment: CDR1 SGHVS and CDR2 FNYEAQ. The germline V and J ends were trimmed by 2 bases and 5 bases, with 19 bases remaining between them. The CDR3 consists of 17 residues. The CDR3 DNA is TGTGCCAGCAGCTTATTTGGGGGGAAGGGCGTAGACAATGAGCAGTTCTTC. Translation: CASSLFGGKGVDNEQFF.

A few counts support this clone. The chain recombines TRBV27 with TRBJ1-1; 9 nucleotides match TRBD1. From germline, CDR1 is MNHEY and CDR2 SMNVEV (reference sequence). J gave up 6 bases and V 6 bases, and 5 bases lay outside the gene matches. This CDR3 comprises 13 residues. The CDR3 bases are TGTGCCAGCAGGGGACAGGGATTCGCTGAAGCTTTCTTT. This codes for CASRGQGFAEAFF.

This clone was found a few times. This chain connects TRBV27 to TRBJ2-7; 9 positions match TRBD1. Germline assignment: CDR1 MNHEY and CDR2 SMNVEV (reference sequence). J gave up 6 bases and V 8 bases, and 14 bases lay outside the gene matches. This CDR3 has 15 amino acids. CDR3 in amino acids: CASRPLPTGGGEQYF. The CDR3 DNA reads TGTGCCAGCCGACCCCTCCCCACAGGGGGCGGCGAGCAGTACTTC.

The V and J genes are TRBV19 and TRBJ2-7, with 12 bases identical to TRBD1. Germline loops: CDR1 LNHDA, CDR2 SQIVND (reference sequence). This CDR3 is 15 amino acids long. Losses at the gene ends were 6 bases for V and 3 bases for J; bases not matched to a gene: 6. The CDR3 DNA reads as TGTGCCAGTAGCCCGGGACAGGGGGCCAACTACGAGCAGTACTTC. Translated: CASSPGQGANYEQYF.

This clone was found a few times. The V gene is TRBV7-9, the J gene TRBJ1-1; possible D gene TRBD1, 5 bases. The CDR3 loop spans 15 amino acids. Per germline, CDR1 SEHNR and CDR2 FQNEAQ (reference sequence). With 0 bases removed from V and 0 bases from J, the gap between germline ends came to 8 bases. CDR3: CASSLAGVVNTEAFF. In DNA, the CDR3 is TGTGCCAGCAGCTTAGCGGGGGTCGTGAACACTGAAGCTTTCTTT.

This sequence joins TRBV28 and TRBJ2-1; possible D gene TRBD2, 5 bases. Trimming pared 11 bases from V and 13 bases from J, leaving 21 bases between. CDR3 size: 12 residues. The germline V gene encodes CDR1 MDHEN and CDR2 SYDVKM. This chain's CDR3 is CASRTLPYDQFF. CDR3 DNA sequence: TGTGCCTCCCGGACTCTCCCCTACGACCAGTTCTTC.

This clone was picked up a small number of times. V gene TRBV29-1 combines with J gene TRBJ1-1; possibly TRBD1 for D (5 bases). From germline, CDR1 is SQVTM and CDR2 ANQGSEA. CDR3 length: 17 residues. The ends were cut back, 4 bases at V and 0 bases at J, with 21 bases in the middle. CDR3 nucleotide sequence: TGCAGCGTTGGCTCCCCGACCCTACAGGTTCTGAACACTGAAGCTTTCTTT. Translation: CSVGSPTLQVLNTEAFF.

Concerning this clone itself: Within the sample, other DNA sequences also encode this same CDR3. The chain uses TRBV30 and TRBJ2-7; TRBD1 matches at 8 bases. This CDR3 is 12 amino acids long. Trimming at V came to 5 bases and at J to 1 base, leaving 1 base not matched to a gene. From germline, CDR1 is GTSNPN and CDR2 SVGIG (reference sequence). Here the CDR3 DNA reads TGTGCCTGGGGACAGGGATCCTACGAGCAGTACTTC. It codes for CAWGQGSYEQYF.

As DNA, the CDR3 is TGTGCCAGCAGTGAAGGCCGGACTAGCCAAGGCGAGCAGTACTTC. This codes for CASSEGRTSQGEQYF. The chain combines TRBV2 with TRBJ2-7; 8 positions agree with TRBD2. Germline trimming cut 1 base from V and 6 bases from J; bases unmatched to any gene: 8. Germline lookup yields CDR1 SNHLY and CDR2 FYNNEI. The CDR3 loop spans 15 amino acids.

This clone has only a few counts. The genes are TRBV6-5 and TRBJ1-5; possibly TRBD1 for D (5 bases). The germline V gene has CDR1 MNHEY and CDR2 SVGAGI. The germline V and J ends were trimmed by 4 bases and 5 bases, with 9 bases remaining between them. This CDR3 is 13 amino acids long. DNA of the CDR3: TGTGCCAGCAGTTTCAGGGAGGATCAGCCCCAGCATTTT. This encodes CASSFREDQPQHF.

This clone has only a few counts. The J gene is TRBJ1-2, the V gene TRBV30; maybe TRBD1 (5 bases). Germline V lookup: CDR1 GTSNPN, CDR2 SVGIG (reference sequence). Trimming pared 0 bases from V and 3 bases from J, leaving 14 bases between. The CDR3 covers 15 residues. The CDR3, as DNA: TGTGCCTGGAGTGTACAAGGGGTATTTCACTATGGCTACACCTTC. Its protein is CAWSVQGVFHYGYTF.

The chain joins TRBV10-3 to TRBJ1-1; 7 bases map to TRBD1. Trimming removed 10 bases from V and 3 bases from J; junction bases left unmatched: 8. This CDR3 has 13 residues. CDR1 ENHRY and CDR2 SYGVKD come from the germline V gene. CDR3 loop: CATRTGVYTEAFF. DNA of the CDR3: TGTGCCACCCGAACAGGGGTGTACACTGAAGCTTTCTTT.

This clone was counted a few times. This chain links TRBV11-2 with TRBJ1-2; possible D gene TRBD1, 5 bases. Trimming shortened V by 5 bases and J by 8 bases, and 18 bases separated the two germline ends. Germline CDR1 is SGHAT and CDR2 is FQNNGV. The CDR3 is made up of 14 amino acids. CDR3 region: CASSPNQGVWGYTF. The CDR3 nucleotides are TGTGCCAGCAGCCCCAATCAAGGGGTTTGGGGCTACACCTTC.